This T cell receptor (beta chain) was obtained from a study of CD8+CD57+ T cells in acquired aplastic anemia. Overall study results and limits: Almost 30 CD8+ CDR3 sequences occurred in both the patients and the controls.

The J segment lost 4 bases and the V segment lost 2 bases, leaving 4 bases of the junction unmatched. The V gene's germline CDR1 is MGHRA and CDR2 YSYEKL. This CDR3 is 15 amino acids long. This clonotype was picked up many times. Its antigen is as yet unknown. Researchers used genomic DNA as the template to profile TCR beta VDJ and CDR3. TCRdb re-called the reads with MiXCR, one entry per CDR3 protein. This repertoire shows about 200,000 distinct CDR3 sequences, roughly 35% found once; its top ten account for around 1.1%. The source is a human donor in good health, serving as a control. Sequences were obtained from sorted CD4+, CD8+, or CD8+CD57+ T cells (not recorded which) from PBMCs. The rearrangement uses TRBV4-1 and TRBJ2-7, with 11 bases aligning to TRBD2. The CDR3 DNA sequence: TGCGCCAGCAGCCAACCGACTAGCGGGACTTACGAGCAGTACTTC. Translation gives CASSQPTSGTYEQYF.